These 25 T cell receptor beta chains were all obtained from the same sample, sequenced in a study of blood T cell repertoires in COVID-19. Using immunoSEQ multiplex PCR, the repertoire was profiled, and TCRdb retains in-frame clones only, with some absent. The sample contains about 270,000 clones, about 89% of which appear only once. The sample comprised peripheral blood. The receptors stem from a man aged 35 to 55 with active or convalescent COVID-19.

The rearrangement links TRBV30 to TRBJ1-2; tentative D call: TRBD1 (5 bases). V dropped 2 bases and J dropped 8 bases, with 15 bases sitting between them. CDR1 and CDR2 from the germline V gene are GTSNPN and SVGIG (reference sequence). The CDR3 has 13 residues. CDR3 coding DNA: TGTGCCTGGAGTTATGGACGGGGGGAAGGCTACACCTTC. Protein product: CAWSYGRGEGYTF.

This chain uses TRBV5-5 with TRBJ2-5, with D possibly TRBD1 on 5 matching bases. Germline V gives CDR1 SGHKS, CDR2 YYEKEE (reference sequence). The V end was cut by 5 bases, the J end by 0 bases, with 17 bases between. CDR3 length: 16 amino acids. In DNA form, the CDR3 reads TGTGCCAGCAGTCACCGCTCTAAGGGGTACCAAGAGACCCAGTACTTC. Encoded protein: CASSHRSKGYQETQYF.

The V call is TRBV5-4, the J call TRBJ2-5; possible D gene TRBD2, 6 bases. Germline loops: CDR1 SGHNT, CDR2 YYREEE (reference sequence). V was shortened by 0 bases and J by 3 bases, with 6 bases between the two germline ends. The length of the CDR3 is 13 residues. This chain's CDR3 is CASSLGGEETQYF. CDR3 coding DNA: TGTGCCAGCAGCTTGGGCGGGGAAGAGACCCAGTACTTC.

The V gene is TRBV11-2, the J gene TRBJ1-5; 9 nucleotides agree with TRBD1. The germline V gene encodes CDR1 SGHAT and CDR2 FQNNGV. The CDR3 contains 15 residues. V was pared by 5 bases and J by 4 bases, with 6 bases of the junction left unmatched. CDR3 amino acids: CASSGQGFGNQPQHF. The CDR3 bases are TGTGCCAGCAGCGGACAGGGGTTCGGAAATCAGCCCCAGCATTTT.

The V gene is TRBV18, the J gene TRBJ1-1, with 10 bases aligning to TRBD1. Germline trimming cut 4 bases from V and 4 bases from J; bases unmatched to any gene: 18. The CDR3 covers 19 residues. Per germline, CDR1 KGHSH and CDR2 LQKENI. Here the CDR3 DNA reads TGTGCCAGCTCACTCAGGAGGGACAGGGGAGGGGGTACGGGCACTGAAGCTTTCTTT. Translation gives CASSLRRDRGGGTGTEAFF.

V is TRBV9 and J is TRBJ2-3; D unresolved. The CDR3 totals 13 residues. In germline, CDR1 is SGDLS, CDR2 YYNGEE. V was shortened by 4 bases and J by 2 bases, with 8 bases between the two germline ends. DNA for the CDR3: TGTGCCAGCAGCTCCCCGTCCACAGATACGCAGTATTTT. Its protein product is CASSSPSTDTQYF.

The chain links TRBV9 to TRBJ1-3; D is perhaps TRBD1 (5 bases). The CDR3 runs to 14 residues. Trimming took 4 bases from V and 5 from J, leaving 13 bases between them. CDR1 SGDLS and CDR2 YYNGEE come from the germline V gene. The CDR3 coding sequence is TGTGCCAGCAGCCCAGGGCCCTCCCGAAACACCATATATTTT. Translation gives CASSPGPSRNTIYF.

This sequence joins TRBV4-2 and TRBJ2-3, with 12 bases lining up with TRBD2. The junction had 4 bases not matched to a gene; V was cut back by 3 bases and J by 3 bases. The CDR3 extends over 16 amino acids. CDR1 and CDR2 (germline): LGHNA, YNFKEQ. The CDR3 DNA reads as TGTGCCAGCAGCCACGGAACTAGCGGGGGGACAGATACGCAGTATTTT. This encodes CASSHGTSGGTDTQYF.

The genes are TRBV11-3 and TRBJ1-6; D is perhaps TRBD1 (6 bases). The CDR3 sequence is 14 residues long. V dropped 3 bases and J dropped 4 bases, with 7 bases sitting between them. Per the germline V gene, CDR1 is SGHNT and CDR2 is YENEEA. The CDR3 reads CASSLDSYNSPLHF. The CDR3 DNA reads as TGTGCCAGCAGCTTGGACAGTTATAATTCACCCCTCCACTTT.

The chain has TRBV7-3 and TRBJ1-1, with TRBD1 identical over 7 bases. Germline loops: CDR1 SGHTA, CDR2 FQGTGA. The CDR3 runs to 13 residues. Unmatched junction bases numbered 5, after V lost 5 bases and J lost 5 bases. CDR3 coding DNA: TGTGCCAGCAGCCATGACAGGGATACTGAAGCTTTCTTT. Protein sequence: CASSHDRDTEAFF. The complete variable domain, with remaining parts taken from reference TRBV7-3 and TRBJ1-1, reads GAGVSQTPSNKVTEKGKYVELRCDPISGHTALYWYRQSLGQGPEFLIYFQGTGAADDSGLPNDRFFAVRPEGSVSTLKIQRTERGDSAVYLCASSHDRDTEAFFGQGTRLTVV.

The V and J genes are TRBV6-5 and TRBJ1-6, with D possibly matching TRBD1 (5 bases). This CDR3 comprises 15 residues. Trimming took off 8 bases at V and 8 bases at J, with 19 bases between the two ends. Looked up from germline, CDR1 is MNHEY and CDR2 is SVGAGI. CDR3 protein: CASAGQVGMDSPLHF. DNA of the CDR3: TGTGCCAGCGCGGGGCAGGTCGGGATGGATTCACCCCTCCACTTT.

The rearrangement joins TRBV15 to TRBJ2-5, with D maybe TRBD2 (5 bases). Looked up from germline, CDR1 is LNHNV and CDR2 is YYDKDF (reference sequence). V was clipped by 2 bases and J by 1 base, with 17 bases between them. The CDR3 contains 17 residues. CDR3 in DNA: TGTGCCACCAGCAGACCCCCTTGGCGGGTAGTCCAAGAGACCCAGTACTTC. Amino acids: CATSRPPWRVVQETQYF.

This clone appeared a single time. The V call is TRBV5-1, the J call TRBJ1-2; 9 bases map to TRBD1. The CDR3 consists of 16 residues. Per germline, CDR1 SGHRS and CDR2 YFSETQ. V was pared by 0 bases and J by 4 bases, with 7 bases of the junction left unmatched. The CDR3, as DNA: TGCGCCAGCAGCTTGGAAGCCGGGACAGGGACCTATGGCTACACCTTC. Translated, it gives CASSLEAGTGTYGYTF.

The CDR3 spells CASSPTRQTTNEKLFF. The CDR3, as DNA: TGTGCCAGCAGTCCGACCCGACAGACAACTAATGAAAAACTGTTTTTT. The V gene is TRBV2, the J gene TRBJ1-4; TRBD1 is a possible D gene (5 bases). Trimming pared 5 bases from V and 0 bases from J, leaving 13 bases between. Germline-derived CDR1 and CDR2 are SNHLY and FYNNEI. The CDR3 spans 16 residues.

V gene TRBV28 combines with J gene TRBJ2-1, with a possible D match to TRBD2 (6 bases). V lost 3 bases and J 8 bases, leaving 14 bases between the germline ends. Germline V gives CDR1 MDHEN, CDR2 SYDVKM. The CDR3 has 14 residues. The CDR3 nucleotides are TGTGCCAGCAGTTTCGCGGGGTCAAGGGATGAGCAGTTCTTC. Its translation: CASSFAGSRDEQFF.

The gene calls are TRBV6-5 and TRBJ1-5; D perhaps matches TRBD1 (6 bases). There are 14 residues in the CDR3. The germline CDR1 and CDR2 sequences are MNHEY and SVGAGI. The V end lost 5 bases, the J end lost 7 bases, and 15 bases lay between the germline ends. As DNA, the CDR3 is TGTGCCAGCAGTCGAAACAGGGAGGGACAGCCCCAGCATTTT. It yields the protein CASSRNREGQPQHF.

The chain carries TRBV4-1 and TRBJ1-3; no clear D gene. Germline assignment: CDR1 MGHRA and CDR2 YSYEKL. V lost 0 bases and J lost 1, with 10 bases in between. This CDR3 is 16 amino acids long. The CDR3 DNA is TGCGCCAGCAGCCAAGATTCAAGCGGGTCTGGAAACACCATATATTTT. Protein product: CASSQDSSGSGNTIYF.

This clone was seen a handful of times. CDR3 DNA sequence: TGTGCCAGCAGTGAAGCGGAGGCGTACACTGAAGCTTTCTTT. This encodes CASSEAEAYTEAFF. This chain joins TRBV2 and TRBJ1-1; D remains unclear. V was cut by 0 bases and J by 3 bases, with 8 bases left in between. The V gene's germline CDR1 is SNHLY and CDR2 FYNNEI. The CDR3 has 14 residues.

J is TRBJ2-7 and V is TRBV2, with D tentatively TRBD2 (5 bases). CDR1 SNHLY and CDR2 FYNNEI come from the germline V gene. V was clipped by 7 bases and J by 7 bases, with 23 bases between them. CDR3 length equals 15 residues. The CDR3 sequence is CASTSSGSPTSEQYF. The CDR3 nucleotides read TGTGCCAGCACCTCGTCGGGATCACCTACGTCGGAGCAGTACTTC.

The CDR3 region has the DNA TGTGCCTGGAGTGTTGGCCCAGGAGCGGGAGGTTGGGATGAGCAGTTCTTC. Residues: CAWSVGPGAGGWDEQFF. The chain combines TRBV30 with TRBJ2-1; 9 bases match TRBD2. Germline trimming cut 0 bases from V and 8 bases from J; bases unmatched to any gene: 14. The V gene's germline CDR1 is GTSNPN and CDR2 SVGIG (reference sequence). The CDR3 consists of 17 residues. The full variable domain, its missing parts supplied by reference TRBV30 and TRBJ2-1, is SQTIHQWPATLVQPVGSPLSLECTVEGTSNPNLYWYRQAAGRGLQLLFYSVGIGQISSEVPQNLSASRPQDRQFILSSKKLLLSDSGFYLCAWSVGPGAGGWDEQFFGPGTRLTVL.

The V gene is TRBV5-4, the J gene TRBJ1-3; D remains ambiguous. The CDR3 length is 15 residues. CDR1 is SGHNT, CDR2 YYREEE, per germline (reference sequence). The V and J ends lost 1 base and 0 bases respectively, with 8 bases between them. DNA of the CDR3: TGTGCCAGCAGCTTGCCGGGGATCTCTGGAAACACCATATATTTT. This translates into CASSLPGISGNTIYF.

The rearrangement joins TRBV5-1 to TRBJ2-3; D remains unclear. CDR1 is SGHRS, CDR2 YFSETQ, per germline. The CDR3 sequence is 14 residues long. V was cut by 0 bases and J by 2 bases, with 7 bases left in between. The CDR3 sequence: CASSLVANTDTQYF. Written as DNA, the CDR3 is TGCGCCAGCAGCTTGGTAGCTAACACAGATACGCAGTATTTT.

This chain joins TRBV2 and TRBJ2-7, with 7 bases identical to TRBD1. The CDR3 is 12 amino acids. Per the germline V gene, CDR1 is SNHLY and CDR2 is FYNNEI. The V gene end was trimmed by 6 bases and the J gene end by 6 bases; junction bases not matched to a gene: 5. The CDR3 sequence: CASRVHRGEQYF. CDR3 bases: TGTGCCAGCAGGGTACACAGGGGCGAGCAGTACTTC.

This rearrangement joins TRBV6-1 to TRBJ1-4; D remains unclear. Trimming took 2 bases from V and 5 from J, leaving 9 bases between them. The germline V gene encodes CDR1 MNHNS and CDR2 SASEGT. This CDR3 is 14 amino acids long. CDR3 sequence: CASSERGGNEKLFF. DNA for the CDR3: TGTGCCAGCAGTGAACGGGGAGGGAATGAAAAACTGTTTTTT.

V and J are TRBV9 and TRBJ1-6, with 7 bases lining up with TRBD1. The CDR3 is 16 amino acids. Trimming removed 0 bases from V and 4 bases from J; junction bases left unmatched: 4. Germline CDR1 SGDLS, CDR2 YYNGEE. The CDR3 region is CASSVEGQIYNSPLHF. The CDR3 DNA follows: TGTGCCAGCAGCGTAGAGGGACAGATTTATAATTCACCCCTCCACTTT.